This T cell receptor beta chain came from a study of vaccination and CD4 T cells after COVID-19. Scientists ran DNA taken from cultured CD4+ T cells through the Oncomine TCR Beta short-read assay for sequencing. Genomic DNA was isolated from CD4+ T cells that had been cultured. TCRdb passed the PCR reads through MiXCR, listing each CDR3 protein once. The sample carries 7,000 or so distinct CDR3 sequences, about 41% recorded once. Indicated treatment: approximately 9-day PBMC culture with coronavirus spike peptide pools or control peptides (ViraFEST assay). Unexposed donor CD4+ T cells predated the COVID-19 pandemic, collected 2011-2018. A word on this clonotype: Its specificity is not known.

The sequenced material came from CD4+ T cells from blood, cultured in vitro. The origin of this receptor is a human donor in good health.

This chain's CDR3 is CASSPGAPVYGYTF. The CDR3, as DNA: TGTGCCAGCAGCCCAGGGGCGCCAGTGTATGGCTACACCTTC. The chain couples TRBV2 to TRBJ1-2, with D possibly being TRBD1 (6 bases). Germline CDR1 SNHLY, CDR2 FYNNEI. Deletions cut 6 bases from V and 5 bases from J, with 16 bases between. The CDR3 consists of 14 residues.